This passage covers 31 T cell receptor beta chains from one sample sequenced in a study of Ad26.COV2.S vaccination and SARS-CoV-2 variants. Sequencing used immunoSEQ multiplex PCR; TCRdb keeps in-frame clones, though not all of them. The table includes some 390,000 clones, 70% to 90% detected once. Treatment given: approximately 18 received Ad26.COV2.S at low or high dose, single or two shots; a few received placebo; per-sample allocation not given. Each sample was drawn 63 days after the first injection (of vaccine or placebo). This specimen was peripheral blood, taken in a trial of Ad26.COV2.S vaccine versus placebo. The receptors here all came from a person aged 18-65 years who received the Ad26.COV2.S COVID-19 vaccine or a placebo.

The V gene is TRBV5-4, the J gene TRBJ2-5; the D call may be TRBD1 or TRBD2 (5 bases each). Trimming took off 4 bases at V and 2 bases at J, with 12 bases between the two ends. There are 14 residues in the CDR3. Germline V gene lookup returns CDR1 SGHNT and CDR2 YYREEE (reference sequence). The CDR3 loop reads CASSEGTAQETQYF. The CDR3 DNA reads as TGTGCCAGCAGCGAGGGGACCGCTCAAGAGACCCAGTACTTC.

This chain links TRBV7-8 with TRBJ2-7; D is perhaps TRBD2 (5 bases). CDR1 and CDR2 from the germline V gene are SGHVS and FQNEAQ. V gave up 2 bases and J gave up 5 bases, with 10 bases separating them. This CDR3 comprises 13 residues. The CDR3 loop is CASSLSSGDEQYF. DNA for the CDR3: TGTGCCAGCAGCTTATCGTCCGGGGACGAGCAGTACTTC.

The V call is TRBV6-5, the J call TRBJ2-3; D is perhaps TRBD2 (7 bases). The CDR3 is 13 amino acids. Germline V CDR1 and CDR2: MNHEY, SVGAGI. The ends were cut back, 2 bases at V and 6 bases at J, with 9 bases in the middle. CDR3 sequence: CASSYGGADTQYF. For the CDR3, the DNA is TGTGCCAGCAGTTACGGGGGGGCTGATACGCAGTATTTT.

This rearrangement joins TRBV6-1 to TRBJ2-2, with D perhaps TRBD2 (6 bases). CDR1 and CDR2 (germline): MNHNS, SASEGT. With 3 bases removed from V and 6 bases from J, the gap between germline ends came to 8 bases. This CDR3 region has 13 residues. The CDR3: CASSDWGAGELFF. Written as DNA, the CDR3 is TGTGCCAGCAGTGATTGGGGGGCCGGGGAGCTGTTTTTT.

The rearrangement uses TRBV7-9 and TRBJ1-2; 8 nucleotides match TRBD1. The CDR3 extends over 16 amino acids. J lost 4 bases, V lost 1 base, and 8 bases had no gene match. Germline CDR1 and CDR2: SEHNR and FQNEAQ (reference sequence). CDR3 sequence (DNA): TGTGCCAGCAGCTTAGGAACAGGGGGAAGGGGCTATGGCTACACCTTC. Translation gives CASSLGTGGRGYGYTF. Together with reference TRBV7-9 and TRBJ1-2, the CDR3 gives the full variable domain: DTGVSQNPRHKITKRGQNVTFRCDPISEHNRLYWYRQTLGQGPEFLTYFQNEAQLEKSRLLSDRFSAERPKGSFSTLEIQRTEQGDSAMYLCASSLGTGGRGYGYTFGSGTRLTVV.

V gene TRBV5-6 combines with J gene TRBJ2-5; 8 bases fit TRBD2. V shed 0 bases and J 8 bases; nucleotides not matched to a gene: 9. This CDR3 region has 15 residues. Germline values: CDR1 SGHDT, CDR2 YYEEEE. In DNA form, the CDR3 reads TGTGCCAGCAGCTTGGAGGCTAGCGGGCAGGGCACCCAGTACTTC. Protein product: CASSLEASGQGTQYF. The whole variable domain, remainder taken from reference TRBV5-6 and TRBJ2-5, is DAGVTQSPTHLIKTRGQQVTLRCSPKSGHDTVSWYQQALGQGPQFIFQYYEEEERQRGNFPDRFSGHQFPNYSSELNVNALLLGDSALYLCASSLEASGQGTQYFGPGTRLLVL.

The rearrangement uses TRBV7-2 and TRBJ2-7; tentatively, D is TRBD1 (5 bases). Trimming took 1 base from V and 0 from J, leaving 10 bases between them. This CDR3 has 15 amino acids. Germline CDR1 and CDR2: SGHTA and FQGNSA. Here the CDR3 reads CASSLGRGSSYEQYF. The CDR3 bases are TGTGCCAGCAGCTTAGGTAGGGGAAGCTCCTACGAGCAGTACTTC.

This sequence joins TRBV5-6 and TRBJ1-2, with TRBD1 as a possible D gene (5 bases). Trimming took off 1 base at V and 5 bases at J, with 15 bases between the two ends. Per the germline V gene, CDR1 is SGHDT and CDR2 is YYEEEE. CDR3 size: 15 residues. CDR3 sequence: CASSLPEGSGYGYTF. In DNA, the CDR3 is TGTGCCAGCAGCTTGCCAGAGGGATCAGGGTATGGCTACACCTTC.

The CDR3 spells CAVGEEGEKLFF. CDR3 nucleotide sequence: TGTGCCGTCGGGGAGGAGGGTGAAAAACTGTTTTTT. This chain uses TRBV5-4 with TRBJ1-4, with unresolved D. The V gene lost 10 bases and the J gene lost 7 bases, with 14 bases spanning the gap. This CDR3 spans 12 amino acids. Germline loops: CDR1 SGHNT, CDR2 YYREEE (reference sequence). Complete variable domain (other parts from reference TRBV5-4 and TRBJ1-4): ETGVTQSPTHLIKTRGQQVTLRCSSQSGHNTVSWYQQALGQGPQFIFQYYREEENGRGNFPPRFSGLQFPNYSSELNVNALELDDSALYLCAVGEEGEKLFFGSGTQLSVL.

As DNA, the CDR3 is TGTGCCAGCAGTGAAGGGTTGGAGGACAGGGTCGCCTACGAGCAGTACTTC. Translated, it gives CASSEGLEDRVAYEQYF. This chain uses TRBV2 with TRBJ2-7, with 8 bases fitting TRBD1. With V trimmed by 1 base and J by 2 bases, 10 bases remained unmatched. Per the germline V gene, CDR1 is SNHLY and CDR2 is FYNNEI. The CDR3 runs to 17 residues.

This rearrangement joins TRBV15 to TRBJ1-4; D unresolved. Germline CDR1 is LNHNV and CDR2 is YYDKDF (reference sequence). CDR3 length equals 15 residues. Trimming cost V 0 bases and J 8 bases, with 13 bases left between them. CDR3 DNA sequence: TGTGCCACCAGCAGAGATAGACTCAGAGGGGAAAAACTGTTTTTT. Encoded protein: CATSRDRLRGEKLFF.

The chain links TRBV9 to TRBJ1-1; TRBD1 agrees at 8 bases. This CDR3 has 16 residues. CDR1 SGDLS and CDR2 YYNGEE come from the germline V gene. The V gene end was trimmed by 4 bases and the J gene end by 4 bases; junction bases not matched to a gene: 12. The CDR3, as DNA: TGTGCCAGCAGCATTGGACAGGGTTTGCGGGCCACTGAAGCTTTCTTT. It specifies CASSIGQGLRATEAFF.

CDR3 in DNA: TGTGCCAGCAGTACTAGGGGTAGCGGGAGATACGAGCAGTACTTC. Amino acid sequence: CASSTRGSGRYEQYF. V and J are TRBV6-2 or TRBV6-3 and TRBJ2-7; TRBD2 matches at 9 bases. The CDR3 runs to 15 residues. Trimming removed 5 bases from V and 4 bases from J; junction bases left unmatched: 9. Germline V gene lookup returns CDR1 MNHEY and CDR2 SVGEGT.

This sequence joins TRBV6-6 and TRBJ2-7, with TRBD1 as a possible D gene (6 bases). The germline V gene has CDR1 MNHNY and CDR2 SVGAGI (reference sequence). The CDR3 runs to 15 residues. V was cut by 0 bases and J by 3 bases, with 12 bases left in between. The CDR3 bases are TGTGCCAGCAGTTACTCAGGCGGACAGAGCTACGAGCAGTACTTC. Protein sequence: CASSYSGGQSYEQYF.

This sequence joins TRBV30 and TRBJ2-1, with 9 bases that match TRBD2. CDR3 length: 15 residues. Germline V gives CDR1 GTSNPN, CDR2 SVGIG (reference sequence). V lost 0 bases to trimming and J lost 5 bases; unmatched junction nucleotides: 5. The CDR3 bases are TGTGCCTGGAGTGTACGGGGACTAGCCAACAATGAGCAGTTCTTC. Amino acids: CAWSVRGLANNEQFF.

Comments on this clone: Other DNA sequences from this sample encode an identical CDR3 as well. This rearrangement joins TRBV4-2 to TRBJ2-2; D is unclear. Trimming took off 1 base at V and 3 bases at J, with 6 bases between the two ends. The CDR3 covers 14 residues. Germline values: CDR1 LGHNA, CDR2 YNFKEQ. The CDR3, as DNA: TGTGCCAGCAGCCAAGGTTTGGACACCGGGGAGCTGTTTTTT. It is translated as CASSQGLDTGELFF.

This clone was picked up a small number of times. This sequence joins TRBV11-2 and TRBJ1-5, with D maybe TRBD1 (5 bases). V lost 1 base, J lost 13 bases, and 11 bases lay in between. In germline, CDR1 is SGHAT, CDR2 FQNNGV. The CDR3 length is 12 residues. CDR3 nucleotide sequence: TGTGCCAGCAGCTTAGGCACAGGTCCACAGCATTTT. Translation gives CASSLGTGPQHF.

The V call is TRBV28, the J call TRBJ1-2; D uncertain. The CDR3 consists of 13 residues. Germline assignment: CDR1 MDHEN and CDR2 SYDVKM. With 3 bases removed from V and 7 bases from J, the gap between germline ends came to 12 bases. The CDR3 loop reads CASSFSGLPGYTF. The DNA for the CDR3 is TGTGCCAGCAGTTTTTCGGGGTTGCCTGGCTACACCTTC.

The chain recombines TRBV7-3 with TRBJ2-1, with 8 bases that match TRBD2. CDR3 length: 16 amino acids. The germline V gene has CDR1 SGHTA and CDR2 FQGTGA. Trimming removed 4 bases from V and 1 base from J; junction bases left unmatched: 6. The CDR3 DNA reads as TGTGCCAGCAGCTCGAGGACTAGCAGATCCTACAATGAGCAGTTCTTC. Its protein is CASSSRTSRSYNEQFF.

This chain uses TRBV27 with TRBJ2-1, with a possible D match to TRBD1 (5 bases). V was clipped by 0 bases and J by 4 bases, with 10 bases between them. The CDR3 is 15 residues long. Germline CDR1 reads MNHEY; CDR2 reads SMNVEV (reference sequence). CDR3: CASSLSSGPYNEQFF. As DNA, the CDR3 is TGTGCCAGCAGTTTATCGTCAGGGCCGTACAATGAGCAGTTCTTC.

Here the CDR3 DNA reads TGTGCCTGGAGTGGGGACCTCAATCAGCCCCAGCATTTT. Amino acid sequence: CAWSGDLNQPQHF. This chain joins TRBV30 and TRBJ1-5, with D perhaps TRBD1 (5 bases). From germline, CDR1 is GTSNPN and CDR2 SVGIG (reference sequence). Trimming stripped 1 base from V and 3 bases from J, with 7 bases between. The CDR3 is made up of 13 amino acids.

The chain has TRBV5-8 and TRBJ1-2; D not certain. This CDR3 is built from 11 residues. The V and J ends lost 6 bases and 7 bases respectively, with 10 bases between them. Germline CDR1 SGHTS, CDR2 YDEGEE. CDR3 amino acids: CASTLEVGYTF. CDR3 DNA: TGTGCCAGCACCCTGGAAGTTGGCTACACCTTC.

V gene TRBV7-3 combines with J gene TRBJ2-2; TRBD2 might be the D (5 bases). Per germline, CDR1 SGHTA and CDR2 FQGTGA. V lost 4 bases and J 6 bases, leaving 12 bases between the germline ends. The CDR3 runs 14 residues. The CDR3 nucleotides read TGTGCCAGCAGCTCCCGGCCGGAGGCCGGGGAGCTGTTTTTT. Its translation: CASSSRPEAGELFF.

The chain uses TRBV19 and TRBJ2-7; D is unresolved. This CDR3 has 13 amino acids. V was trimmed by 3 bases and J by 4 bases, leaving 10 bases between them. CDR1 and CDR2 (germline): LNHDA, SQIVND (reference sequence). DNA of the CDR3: TGTGCCAGTAGTATCTCCCTAGAATACGAGCAGTACTTC. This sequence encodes CASSISLEYEQYF.

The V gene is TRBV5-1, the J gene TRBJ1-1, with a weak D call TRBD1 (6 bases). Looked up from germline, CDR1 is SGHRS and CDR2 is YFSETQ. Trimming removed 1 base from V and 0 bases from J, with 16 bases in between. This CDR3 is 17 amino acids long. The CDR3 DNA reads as TGCGCCAGCAGCTTGAGCAGGGGCGCATCCGTGAACACTGAAGCTTTCTTT. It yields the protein CASSLSRGASVNTEAFF.

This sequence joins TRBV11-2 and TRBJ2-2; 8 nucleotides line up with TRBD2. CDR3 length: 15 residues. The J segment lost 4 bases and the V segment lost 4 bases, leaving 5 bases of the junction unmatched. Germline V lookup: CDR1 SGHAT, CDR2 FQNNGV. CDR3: CASSYSGSSTGELFF. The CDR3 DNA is TGTGCCAGCAGCTACAGCGGGAGTAGCACCGGGGAGCTGTTTTTT.

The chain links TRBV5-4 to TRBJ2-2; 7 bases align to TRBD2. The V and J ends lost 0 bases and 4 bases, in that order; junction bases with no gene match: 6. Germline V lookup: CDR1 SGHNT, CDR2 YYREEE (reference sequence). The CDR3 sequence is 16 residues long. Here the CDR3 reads CASSLVAGDVTGELFF. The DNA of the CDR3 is TGTGCCAGCAGCTTGGTGGCGGGAGACGTCACCGGGGAGCTGTTTTTT.

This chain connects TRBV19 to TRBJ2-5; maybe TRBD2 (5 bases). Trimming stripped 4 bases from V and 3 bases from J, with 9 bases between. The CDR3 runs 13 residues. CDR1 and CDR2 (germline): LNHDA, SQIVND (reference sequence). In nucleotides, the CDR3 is TGTGCCAGTAGTAAGGCGCGGGAAGAGACCCAGTACTTC. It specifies CASSKAREETQYF. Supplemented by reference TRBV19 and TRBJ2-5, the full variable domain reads DGGITQSPKYLFRKEGQNVTLSCEQNLNHDAMYWYRQDPGQGLRLIYYSQIVNDFQKGDIAEGYSVSREKKESFPLTVTSAQKNPTAFYLCASSKAREETQYFGPGTRLLVL.

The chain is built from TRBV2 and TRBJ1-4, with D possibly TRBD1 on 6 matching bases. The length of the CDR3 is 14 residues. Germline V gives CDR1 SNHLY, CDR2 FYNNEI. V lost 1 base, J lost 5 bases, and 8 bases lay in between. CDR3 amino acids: CASSEGQGNEKLFF. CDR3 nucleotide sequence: TGTGCCAGCAGTGAAGGGCAGGGGAATGAAAAACTGTTTTTT. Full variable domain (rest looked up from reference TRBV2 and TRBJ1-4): EPEVTQTPSHQVTQMGQEVILRCVPISNHLYFYWYRQILGQKVEFLVSFYNNEISEKSEIFDDQFSVERPDGSNFTLKIRSTKLEDSAMYFCASSEGQGNEKLFFGSGTQLSVL.

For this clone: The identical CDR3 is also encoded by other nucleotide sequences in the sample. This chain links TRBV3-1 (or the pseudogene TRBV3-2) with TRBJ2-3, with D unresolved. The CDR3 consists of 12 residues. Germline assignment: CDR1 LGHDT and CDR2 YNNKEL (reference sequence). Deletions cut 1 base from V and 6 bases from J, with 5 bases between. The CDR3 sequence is CASSQVRDTQYF. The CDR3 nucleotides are TGTGCCAGCAGCCAAGTGAGGGATACGCAGTATTTT.

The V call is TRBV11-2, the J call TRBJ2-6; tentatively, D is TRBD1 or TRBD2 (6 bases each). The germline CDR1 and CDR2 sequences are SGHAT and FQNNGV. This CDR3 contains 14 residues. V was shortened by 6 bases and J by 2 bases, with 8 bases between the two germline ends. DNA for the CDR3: TGTGCCAGCAGGGGGGGCGCTGGGGCCAACGTCCTGACTTTC. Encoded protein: CASRGGAGANVLTF.